The 3 T cell receptor beta chains given below trace back to one sample, sequenced in a study of human T cells and chemical hapten exposure. Time point given: pre-sensitization, week 0. Regarding treatment: therapeutic diphenylcyclopropenone sensitization with weekly scalp DPC. TCRdb independently ran MiXCR on the RACE reads; one entry per CDR3 protein. This sample has more than 250,000 distinct CDR3 sequences, with more than 6.5% found just once. Material: whole blood, obtained in connection with sensitization to the hapten diphenylcyclopropenone (DPC). These receptors were collected from a middle-aged woman with alopecia areata. Some clones in this sample may be carry-over from other donors' samples.

In the case of this clonotype: This CDR3 fails to terminate in the conserved phenylalanine or tryptophan, so it likely reflects a read error. The gene calls are TRBV29-1 and TRBJ1-2, with D possibly matching TRBD1 (5 bases). CDR1 SQVTM and CDR2 ANQGSEA come from the germline V gene. The V and J ends lost 4 bases and 4 bases respectively, with 16 bases between them. The CDR3 runs to 14 residues. The CDR3 DNA reads as TGCAGCGTTGCCTACCACCGGGACGGCTATGGCTACACCTAC. Translating gives CSVAYHRDGYGYTY.

In this sample, this clonotype turned up a few times. This chain uses TRBV5-1 with TRBJ1-2; D is undetermined. The V and J ends lost 3 bases and 8 bases respectively, with 17 bases between them. Germline-derived CDR1 and CDR2 are SGHRS and YFSETQ. This CDR3 has 14 residues. The CDR3 here is CASSSILNAHGYTF. CDR3 DNA sequence: TGCGCCAGCAGCTCAATCCTTAATGCTCACGGCTACACCTTC.

In this sample, this clonotype turned up many times. CDR3 DNA: TGTGCCAGCAGCCCGGGACAGATCGACACTGAAGCTTTCTTT. It specifies CASSPGQIDTEAFF. This chain connects TRBV7-9 to TRBJ1-1; 7 bases align to TRBD1. The germline V gene encodes CDR1 SEHNR and CDR2 FQNEAQ (reference sequence). With 5 bases clipped from V and 3 bases from J, the junction kept 6 bases outside the gene matches. There are 14 residues in the CDR3.